The 29 T cell receptor beta chains listed next were all sequenced from one sample in a study of blood T cell repertoires in COVID-19. TCRdb's table, derived via immunoSEQ multiplex PCR, lists solely in-frame clones and lacks some. The data contain around 100,000 clones, 90% of them seen just once; the ten biggest clones take up roughly 5%. The source material was peripheral blood. The receptor set was obtained from a man aged 50-60 years with acute or convalescent COVID-19.

The V and J genes are TRBV2 and TRBJ2-1; the match to TRBD1 covers 10 bases. Germline V gene lookup returns CDR1 SNHLY and CDR2 FYNNEI. The CDR3 is 16 residues long. The ends lost 9 bases at V and 2 bases at J; junction bases unmatched: 10. The CDR3 DNA reads as TGTGCCAGGCCGACAGGGGGCGTTTCCCCCTACAATGAGCAGTTCTTC. Its protein product is CARPTGGVSPYNEQFF.

The V call is TRBV29-1, the J call TRBJ2-7; 7 bases agree with TRBD2. The V segment lost 3 bases and the J segment 4 bases; nucleotides outside the gene matches: 9. Germline assignment: CDR1 SQVTM and CDR2 ANQGSEA. The CDR3 loop spans 14 amino acids. DNA for the CDR3: TGCAGCGTTGAGTGGGAGGGTAGGGATTACGAGCAGTACTTC. It yields the protein CSVEWEGRDYEQYF.

This rearrangement joins TRBV5-1 to TRBJ2-3; D remains ambiguous. Trimming left V 4 bases short and J 2 bases short, with 11 bases between. Germline values: CDR1 SGHRS, CDR2 YFSETQ. The CDR3 sequence is 14 residues long. CDR3 loop: CASSPYLDTDTQYF. In DNA, the CDR3 is TGCGCCAGCAGCCCCTATCTAGACACAGATACGCAGTATTTT.

The rearrangement joins TRBV4-1 to TRBJ2-3; 7 positions agree with TRBD2. Trimming removed 4 bases from V and 5 bases from J; junction bases left unmatched: 3. CDR3 length: 13 amino acids. From germline, CDR1 is MGHRA and CDR2 YSYEKL. CDR3 in amino acids: CASSRPSGDTQYF. CDR3 bases: TGCGCCAGCAGCCGACCTAGCGGAGATACGCAGTATTTT.

This rearrangement joins TRBV4-3 to TRBJ1-6; D gene uncertain. This CDR3 is built from 14 residues. Between the trimmed V and J ends, which lost 4 bases and 7 bases, there was a span of 11 bases. Germline CDR1 reads LGHNA; CDR2 reads YSLEER. CDR3 sequence (DNA): TGCGCCAGCAGCCGAGAGGGAGAAAATTCACCCCTCCACTTT. Its protein product is CASSREGENSPLHF.

The CDR3 sequence is CASTGTGDTGELFF. The CDR3 region has the DNA TGTGCCAGCACCGGGACAGGCGACACCGGGGAGCTGTTTTTT. The rearrangement uses TRBV6-6 and TRBJ2-2; 8 positions match TRBD1. Germline V CDR1 and CDR2: MNHNY, SVGAGI (reference sequence). This CDR3 has 14 amino acids. Losses at the gene ends were 7 bases for V and 3 bases for J; bases not matched to a gene: 4.

This sequence joins TRBV5-4 and TRBJ1-1; D may be TRBD1 (5 bases). This CDR3 region has 18 residues. The germline V gene encodes CDR1 SGHNT and CDR2 YYREEE (reference sequence). V was cut by 3 bases and J by 4 bases, with 25 bases left in between. The CDR3: CASSSTFHSGLLSTEAFF. The CDR3 DNA follows: TGTGCCAGCAGCTCAACTTTTCATTCAGGGTTGTTGAGCACTGAAGCTTTCTTT.

The rearrangement joins TRBV7-2 to TRBJ1-4; 7 nucleotides line up with TRBD1. The ends lost 1 base at V and 3 bases at J; junction bases unmatched: 5. Germline V lookup: CDR1 SGHTA, CDR2 FQGNSA. This CDR3 comprises 16 residues. The CDR3 region is CASSLGQGLANEKLFF. CDR3 DNA: TGTGCCAGCAGCTTAGGACAGGGCCTGGCTAATGAAAAACTGTTTTTT.

The CDR3 region is CASSQGQGAEAFF. In nucleotides, the CDR3 is TGTGCCAGCAGCCAGGGACAGGGTGCTGAAGCTTTCTTT. J is TRBJ1-1 and V is TRBV3-1 (or the pseudogene TRBV3-2); 9 nucleotides agree with TRBD1. This CDR3 has 13 amino acids. The germline V gene encodes CDR1 LGHDT and CDR2 YNNKEL (reference sequence). Trimming took 3 bases from V and 6 from J; bases not matched to a gene: 2.

The V and J genes are TRBV4-1 and TRBJ2-1; 9 nucleotides line up with TRBD1. V lost 3 bases to trimming and J lost 8 bases; unmatched junction nucleotides: 11. Per germline, CDR1 MGHRA and CDR2 YSYEKL. CDR3 length: 16 amino acids. For the CDR3, the DNA is TGCGCCAGCAGCCAGACCGACAGGGGGTTTAGGGATGAGCAGTTCTTC. Protein sequence: CASSQTDRGFRDEQFF.

J is TRBJ2-1 and V is TRBV29-1, with 8 bases lining up with TRBD1. The CDR3 length is 17 residues. CDR1 is SQVTM and CDR2 is ANQGSEA in the germline V gene. The ends lost 3 bases at V and 5 bases at J; junction bases unmatched: 15. The CDR3 coding sequence is TGCAGCGTTGACTCAGGGGGCGGATATGTTGGAGACAATGAGCAGTTCTTC. It translates to CSVDSGGGYVGDNEQFF.

This rearrangement joins TRBV3-1 (or the pseudogene TRBV3-2) to TRBJ2-4, with TRBD2 identical over 10 bases. The V gene's germline CDR1 is LGHDT and CDR2 YNNKEL (reference sequence). This CDR3 region has 15 residues. The junction had 4 bases not matched to a gene; V was cut back by 4 bases and J by 4 bases. The CDR3 loop is CASSRPLAGKNIQYF. As DNA, the CDR3 is TGTGCCAGCAGCCGACCACTAGCGGGGAAAAACATTCAGTACTTC.

V usage is TRBV27 and J usage is TRBJ1-2, with 12 bases lining up with TRBD1. Per the germline V gene, CDR1 is MNHEY and CDR2 is SMNVEV (reference sequence). This CDR3 is 13 amino acids long. The V gene end was trimmed by 8 bases and the J gene end by 2 bases; junction bases not matched to a gene: 0. The CDR3 DNA is TGTGCCAGCGGGACAGGGGGCAACTATGGCTACACCTTC. Its translation: CASGTGGNYGYTF.

The chain is built from TRBV18 and TRBJ2-1; D might be TRBD2 (5 bases). There are 12 residues in the CDR3. Germline V gives CDR1 KGHSH, CDR2 LQKENI. V shed 3 bases and J shed 7 bases, with 7 bases lying between them. The DNA of the CDR3 is TGTGCCAGCTCACCCATAGCGAATGAGCAGTTCTTC. Amino acid sequence: CASSPIANEQFF.

The chain uses TRBV18 and TRBJ2-1; weak D call: TRBD1 (6 bases). The V end was cut by 4 bases, the J end by 8 bases, with 18 bases between. Germline V gives CDR1 KGHSH, CDR2 LQKENI. The CDR3 runs to 15 residues. The CDR3 DNA is TGTGCCAGCTCACGCAATGGACAGCGGTGGGATGAGCAGTTCTTC. As protein: CASSRNGQRWDEQFF.

In DNA form, the CDR3 reads TGTGCCAGCAGCCACTCGGGGAGCGGGGAGCTGTTTTTT. The encoded protein is CASSHSGSGELFF. The rearrangement uses TRBV13 and TRBJ2-2; D possibly corresponds to TRBD2 (5 bases). The germline CDR1 and CDR2 sequences are PRHDT and FYEKMQ (reference sequence). V gave up 5 bases and J gave up 7 bases, with 11 bases separating them. This CDR3 region has 13 residues. Full variable domain (remainder filled in from reference TRBV13 and TRBJ2-2): AAGVIQSPRHLIKEKRETATLKCYPIPRHDTVYWYQQGPGQDPQFLISFYEKMQSDKGSIPDRFSAQQFSDYHSELNMSSLELGDSALYFCASSHSGSGELFFGEGSRLTVL.

The chain links TRBV10-3 to TRBJ1-5, with D maybe TRBD1 (5 bases). Germline CDR1 and CDR2: ENHRY and SYGVKD. The V end lost 2 bases, the J end lost 2 bases, and 7 bases lay between the germline ends. The CDR3 contains 14 residues. CDR3 in amino acids: CAISETGGNQPQHF. CDR3 in DNA: TGTGCCATCAGTGAGACAGGAGGCAATCAGCCCCAGCATTTT.

The table lists this clone with a few counts. This chain links TRBV5-1 with TRBJ2-5; D is possibly TRBD1 (5 bases). V lost 2 bases to trimming and J lost 1 base, with 9 bases between them. The CDR3 covers 14 residues. Germline assignment: CDR1 SGHRS and CDR2 YFSETQ. In nucleotides, the CDR3 is TGCGCCAGCAGCTTTGGGCAGGGCCAAGAGACCCAGTACTTC. It encodes CASSFGQGQETQYF. Complete variable domain (other parts from reference TRBV5-1 and TRBJ2-5): KAGVTQTPRYLIKTRGQQVTLSCSPISGHRSVSWYQQTPGQGLQFLFEYFSETQRNKGNFPGRFSGRQFSNSRSEMNVSTLELGDSALYLCASSFGQGQETQYFGPGTRLLVL.

Ten or more counts support this clone. The rearrangement uses TRBV19 and TRBJ2-7; TRBD2 agrees at 10 bases. Trimming at V came to 4 bases and at J to 4 bases, leaving 7 bases not matched to a gene. This CDR3 has 15 residues. Germline loops: CDR1 LNHDA, CDR2 SQIVND (reference sequence). The DNA for the CDR3 is TGTGCCAGTAGTACCCAAGCGGGAGGGGATTACGAGCAGTACTTC. This codes for CASSTQAGGDYEQYF.

The chain recombines TRBV30 with TRBJ2-7, with TRBD2 identical over 10 bases. Germline CDR1 is GTSNPN and CDR2 is SVGIG (reference sequence). This CDR3 contains 16 residues. Losses at the gene ends were 0 bases for V and 6 bases for J; bases not matched to a gene: 11. As DNA, the CDR3 is TGTGCCTGGAGTGTTGGAGCGGGAGGGCCGGGAGGCGAGCAGTACTTC. It encodes CAWSVGAGGPGGEQYF.

The chain employs TRBV7-2 and TRBJ2-7; TRBD2 matches 8 bases. Germline V gene sequence: CDR1 SGHTA, CDR2 FQGNSA. The V and J ends lost 2 bases and 3 bases, in that order; junction bases with no gene match: 9. This CDR3 is built from 16 residues. The CDR3 sequence: CASSLSAGRGFYEQYF. CDR3 nucleotides: TGTGCCAGCAGCTTATCGGCCGGGAGGGGTTTCTACGAGCAGTACTTC.

This chain uses TRBV6-5 with TRBJ2-7; TRBD1 agrees at 10 bases. The V gene end was trimmed by 7 bases and the J gene end by 4 bases; junction bases not matched to a gene: 7. Germline V gene sequence: CDR1 MNHEY, CDR2 SVGAGI. The CDR3 runs 14 residues. The CDR3 nucleotides read TGTGCCAGCAAGGACAGGGGGGCGATTTACGAGCAGTACTTC. Its protein is CASKDRGAIYEQYF.

This chain connects TRBV6-5 to TRBJ2-1; 7 bases are shared with TRBD2. The CDR3 covers 15 residues. Germline V CDR1 and CDR2: MNHEY, SVGAGI. Trimming removed 5 bases from V and 0 bases from J; junction bases left unmatched: 4. CDR3 nucleotides: TGTGCCAGCAGTCTACTAGCGAACTCCTACAATGAGCAGTTCTTC. It encodes CASSLLANSYNEQFF.

This chain links TRBV19 with TRBJ1-5; TRBD1 might be the D (5 bases). The CDR3 length is 16 residues. The V end was cut by 3 bases, the J end by 0 bases, with 12 bases between. Germline V gene lookup returns CDR1 LNHDA and CDR2 SQIVND (reference sequence). The DNA of the CDR3 is TGTGCCAGTAGTATGGGGCATCTAATTAGCAATCAGCCCCAGCATTTT. It codes for CASSMGHLISNQPQHF.

The rearrangement links TRBV6-5 to TRBJ2-7, with D possibly matching TRBD1 (6 bases). The ends were cut back, 5 bases at V and 2 bases at J, with 13 bases in the middle. The CDR3 sequence is 14 residues long. CDR1 MNHEY and CDR2 SVGAGI come from the germline V gene. The CDR3 here is CASSTDRPPYEQYF. In nucleotides, the CDR3 is TGTGCCAGCAGTACAGACAGGCCGCCCTACGAGCAGTACTTC.

This chain connects TRBV5-1 to TRBJ2-1, with TRBD2 matching over 11 bases. Germline CDR1 is SGHRS and CDR2 is YFSETQ. The junction had 15 bases not matched to a gene; V was cut back by 4 bases and J by 9 bases. This CDR3 spans 17 amino acids. CDR3 in amino acids: CASSKRLAGGGYSEQFF. CDR3 bases: TGCGCCAGCAGCAAACGATTAGCGGGAGGGGGTTATTCTGAGCAGTTCTTC.

This clone has just a few counts. The rearrangement joins TRBV11-2 to TRBJ2-2; tentative D call: TRBD1 (6 bases). The ends were cut back, 5 bases at V and 2 bases at J, with 18 bases in the middle. The CDR3 covers 17 residues. CDR1 and CDR2 (germline): SGHAT, FQNNGV. The DNA of the CDR3 is TGTGCCAGCAGCGCCTTTGGGGCAGGGACAAACACCGGGGAGCTGTTTTTT. Amino acid sequence: CASSAFGAGTNTGELFF. Looking up the rest from reference TRBV11-2 and TRBJ2-2 gives the full variable domain: EAGVAQSPRYKIIEKRQSVAFWCNPISGHATLYWYQQILGQGPKLLIQFQNNGVVDDSQLPKDRFSAERLKGVDSTLKIQPAKLEDSAVYLCASSAFGAGTNTGELFFGEGSRLTVL.

The CDR3 is CASSEFGEAEQFF. The CDR3 bases are TGCGCCAGCAGTGAGTTTGGAGAGGCTGAGCAGTTCTTC. The chain couples TRBV10-1 to TRBJ2-1, with unresolved D. Trimming took off 1 base at V and 9 bases at J, with 10 bases between the two ends. CDR1 and CDR2 (germline): WNHNN, SYGVQD (reference sequence). This CDR3 has 13 residues.

This chain joins TRBV18 and TRBJ1-6; D remains ambiguous. Deletions cut 8 bases from V and 9 bases from J, with 20 bases between. CDR3 length: 15 amino acids. The germline CDR1 and CDR2 sequences are KGHSH and LQKENI. CDR3 loop: CASRTQEGPTSPLHF. The CDR3 DNA reads TGTGCCAGCCGTACCCAGGAGGGCCCGACTTCACCCCTCCACTTT.